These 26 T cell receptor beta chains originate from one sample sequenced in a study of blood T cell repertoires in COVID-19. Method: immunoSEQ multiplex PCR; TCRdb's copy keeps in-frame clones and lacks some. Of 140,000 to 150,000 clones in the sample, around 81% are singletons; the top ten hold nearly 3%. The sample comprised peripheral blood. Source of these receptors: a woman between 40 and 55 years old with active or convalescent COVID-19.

CDR3 amino acids: CASRRLAGGNEQFF. As DNA, the CDR3 is TGTGCCAGCAGAAGACTAGCGGGAGGCAATGAGCAGTTCTTC. The V and J genes are TRBV28 and TRBJ2-1; 13 positions match TRBD2. This CDR3 spans 14 amino acids. V trimming: 6 bases; J trimming: 6 bases; junction bases outside the gene matches: 2. Looked up from germline, CDR1 is MDHEN and CDR2 is SYDVKM.

The CDR3 sequence is CASFPGGAGANVLTF. CDR3 DNA sequence: TGTGCCAGCTTCCCTGGGGGGGCTGGGGCCAACGTCCTGACTTTC. The chain carries TRBV28 and TRBJ2-6; TRBD2 aligns across 7 bases. The CDR3 has 15 amino acids. With V trimmed by 8 bases and J by 2 bases, 6 bases remained unmatched. Germline V CDR1 and CDR2: MDHEN, SYDVKM. The full variable domain, rest sourced from reference TRBV28 and TRBJ2-6, is DVKVTQSSRYLVKRTGEKVFLECVQDMDHENMFWYRQDPGLGLRLIYFSYDVKMKEKGDIPEGYSVSREKKERFSLILESASTNQTSMYLCASFPGGAGANVLTFGAGSRLTVL.

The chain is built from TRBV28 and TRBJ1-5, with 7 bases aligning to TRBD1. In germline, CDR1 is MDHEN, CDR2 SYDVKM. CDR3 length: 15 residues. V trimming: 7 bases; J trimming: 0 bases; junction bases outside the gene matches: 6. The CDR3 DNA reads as TGTGCCAGCATCTACGGGACAGATAGCAATCAGCCCCAGCATTTT. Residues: CASIYGTDSNQPQHF.

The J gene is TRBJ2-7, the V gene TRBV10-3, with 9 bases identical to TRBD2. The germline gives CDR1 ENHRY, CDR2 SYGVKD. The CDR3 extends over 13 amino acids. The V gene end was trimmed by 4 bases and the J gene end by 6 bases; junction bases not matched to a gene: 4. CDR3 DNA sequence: TGTGCCATCAGTGCATGGCGGGAGGGCGAGCAGTACTTC. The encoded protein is CAISAWREGEQYF.

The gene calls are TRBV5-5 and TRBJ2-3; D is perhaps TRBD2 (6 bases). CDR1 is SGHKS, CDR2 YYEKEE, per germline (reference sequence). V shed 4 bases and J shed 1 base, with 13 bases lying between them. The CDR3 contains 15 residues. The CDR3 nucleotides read TGTGCCAGCAGCCACCTAGGGGAGGGCACAGATACGCAGTATTTT. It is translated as CASSHLGEGTDTQYF.

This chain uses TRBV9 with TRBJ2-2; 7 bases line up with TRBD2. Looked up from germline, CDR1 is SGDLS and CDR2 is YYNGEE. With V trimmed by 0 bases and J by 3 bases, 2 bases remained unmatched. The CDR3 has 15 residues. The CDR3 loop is CASSVVGRDTGELFF. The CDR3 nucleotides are TGTGCCAGCAGCGTAGTGGGGAGGGACACCGGGGAGCTGTTTTTT.

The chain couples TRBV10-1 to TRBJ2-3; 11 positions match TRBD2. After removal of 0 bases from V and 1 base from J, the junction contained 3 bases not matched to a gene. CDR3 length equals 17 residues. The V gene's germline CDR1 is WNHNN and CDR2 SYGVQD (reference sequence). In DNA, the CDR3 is TGCGCCAGCAGTGAGTCCCAACTAGCGGGGGGCACAGATACGCAGTATTTT. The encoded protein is CASSESQLAGGTDTQYF.

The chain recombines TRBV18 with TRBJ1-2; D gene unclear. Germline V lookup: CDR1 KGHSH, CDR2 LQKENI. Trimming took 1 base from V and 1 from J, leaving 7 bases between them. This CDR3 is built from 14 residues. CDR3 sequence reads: CASSPLQDNYGYTF. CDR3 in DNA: TGTGCCAGCTCACCACTTCAGGATAACTATGGCTACACCTTC. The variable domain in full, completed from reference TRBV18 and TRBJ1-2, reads NAGVMQNPRHLVRRRGQEARLRCSPMKGHSHVYWYRQLPEEGLKFMVYLQKENIIDESGMPKERFSAEFPKEGPSILRIQQVVRGDSAAYFCASSPLQDNYGYTFGSGTRLTVV.

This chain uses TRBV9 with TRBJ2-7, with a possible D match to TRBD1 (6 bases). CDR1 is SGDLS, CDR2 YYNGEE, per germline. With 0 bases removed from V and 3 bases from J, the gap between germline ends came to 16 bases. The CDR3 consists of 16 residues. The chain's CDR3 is CASSVGSQGFGYEQYF. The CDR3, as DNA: TGTGCCAGCAGCGTAGGGTCCCAGGGGTTCGGCTACGAGCAGTACTTC.

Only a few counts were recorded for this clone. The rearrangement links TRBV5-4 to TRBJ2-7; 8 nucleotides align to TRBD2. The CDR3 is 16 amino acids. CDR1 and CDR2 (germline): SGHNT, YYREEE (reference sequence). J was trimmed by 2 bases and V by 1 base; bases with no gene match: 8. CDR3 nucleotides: TGTGCCAGCAGCTTGCGTGGTAGCGGGAAAACCTACGAGCAGTACTTC. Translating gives CASSLRGSGKTYEQYF. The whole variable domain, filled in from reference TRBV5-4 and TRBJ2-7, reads ETGVTQSPTHLIKTRGQQVTLRCSSQSGHNTVSWYQQALGQGPQFIFQYYREEENGRGNFPPRFSGLQFPNYSSELNVNALELDDSALYLCASSLRGSGKTYEQYFGPGTRLTVT.

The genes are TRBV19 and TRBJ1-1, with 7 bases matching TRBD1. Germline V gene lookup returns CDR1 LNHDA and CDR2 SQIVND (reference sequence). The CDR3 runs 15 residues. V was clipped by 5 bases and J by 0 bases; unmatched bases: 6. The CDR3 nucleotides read TGTGCCAGTAGTCGGGACAGTAGCATGAACACTGAAGCTTTCTTT. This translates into CASSRDSSMNTEAFF.

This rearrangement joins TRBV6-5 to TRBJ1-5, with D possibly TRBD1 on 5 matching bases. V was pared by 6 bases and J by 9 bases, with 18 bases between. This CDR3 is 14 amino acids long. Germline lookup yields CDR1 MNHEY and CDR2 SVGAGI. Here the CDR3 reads CASSRRQSPRPQHF. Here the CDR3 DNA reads TGTGCCAGCAGCCGCCGACAGAGCCCTCGGCCCCAGCATTTT.

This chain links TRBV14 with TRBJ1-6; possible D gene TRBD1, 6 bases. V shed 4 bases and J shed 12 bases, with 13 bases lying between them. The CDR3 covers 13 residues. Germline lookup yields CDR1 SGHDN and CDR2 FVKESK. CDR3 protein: CASSRTGRGPLHF. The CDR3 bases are TGTGCCAGCAGCCGAACAGGGCGAGGACCCCTCCACTTT.

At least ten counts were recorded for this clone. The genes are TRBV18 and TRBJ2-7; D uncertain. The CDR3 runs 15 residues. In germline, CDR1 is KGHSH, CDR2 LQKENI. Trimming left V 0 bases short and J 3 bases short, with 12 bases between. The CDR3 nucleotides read TGTGCCAGCTCACCACCGGCTAGTTCCGACTACGAGCAGTACTTC. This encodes CASSPPASSDYEQYF.

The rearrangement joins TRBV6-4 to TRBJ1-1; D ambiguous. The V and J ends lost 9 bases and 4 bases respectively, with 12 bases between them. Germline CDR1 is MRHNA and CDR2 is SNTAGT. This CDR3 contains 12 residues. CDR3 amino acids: CARTTVPTEAFF. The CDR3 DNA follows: TGTGCCAGAACCACTGTGCCCACTGAAGCTTTCTTT.

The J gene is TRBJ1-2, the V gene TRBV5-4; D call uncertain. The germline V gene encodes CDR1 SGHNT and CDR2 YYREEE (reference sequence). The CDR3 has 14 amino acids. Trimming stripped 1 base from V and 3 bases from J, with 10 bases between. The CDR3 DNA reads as TGTGCCAGCAGCTTGCATCAGGTTGACTATGGCTACACCTTC. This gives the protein CASSLHQVDYGYTF.

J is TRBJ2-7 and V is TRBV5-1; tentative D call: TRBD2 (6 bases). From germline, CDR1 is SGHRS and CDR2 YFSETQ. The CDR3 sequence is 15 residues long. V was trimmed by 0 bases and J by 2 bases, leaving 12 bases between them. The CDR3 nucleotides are TGCGCCAGCAGCTTGGGCGGGACTGGCGCCTACGAGCAGTACTTC. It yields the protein CASSLGGTGAYEQYF.

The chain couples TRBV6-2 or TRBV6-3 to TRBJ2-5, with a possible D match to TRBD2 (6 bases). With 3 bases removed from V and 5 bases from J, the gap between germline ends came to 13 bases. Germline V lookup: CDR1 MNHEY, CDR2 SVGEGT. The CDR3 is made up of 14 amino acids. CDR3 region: CASSYVLARETQYF. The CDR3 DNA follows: TGTGCCAGCAGTTATGTCCTAGCGAGGGAGACCCAGTACTTC.

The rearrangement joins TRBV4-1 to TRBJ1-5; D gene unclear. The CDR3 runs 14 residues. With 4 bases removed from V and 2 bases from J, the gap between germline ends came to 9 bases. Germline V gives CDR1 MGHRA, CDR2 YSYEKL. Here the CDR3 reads CASSPVGGNQPQHF. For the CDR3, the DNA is TGCGCCAGCAGCCCAGTAGGAGGCAATCAGCCCCAGCATTTT.

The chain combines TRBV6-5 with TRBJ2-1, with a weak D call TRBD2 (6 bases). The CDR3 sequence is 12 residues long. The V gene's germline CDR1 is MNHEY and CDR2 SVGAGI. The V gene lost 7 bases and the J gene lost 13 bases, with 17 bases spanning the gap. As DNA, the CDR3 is TGTGCCAGCAACTCGGCCGGGACTCCTCAGTTCTTC. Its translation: CASNSAGTPQFF.

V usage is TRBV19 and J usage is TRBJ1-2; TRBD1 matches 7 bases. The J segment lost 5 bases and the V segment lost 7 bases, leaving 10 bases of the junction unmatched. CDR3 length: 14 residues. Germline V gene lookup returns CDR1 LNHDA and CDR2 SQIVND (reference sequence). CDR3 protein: CASTRNRGAYGYTF. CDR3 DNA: TGTGCCAGTACCAGAAACAGGGGAGCTTATGGCTACACCTTC.

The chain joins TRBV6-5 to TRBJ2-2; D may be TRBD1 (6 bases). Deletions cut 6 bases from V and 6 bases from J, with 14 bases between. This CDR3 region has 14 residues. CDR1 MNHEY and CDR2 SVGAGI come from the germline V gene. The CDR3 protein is CASRGLAGAGELFF. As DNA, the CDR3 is TGTGCCAGCAGGGGCCTAGCAGGGGCCGGGGAGCTGTTTTTT.

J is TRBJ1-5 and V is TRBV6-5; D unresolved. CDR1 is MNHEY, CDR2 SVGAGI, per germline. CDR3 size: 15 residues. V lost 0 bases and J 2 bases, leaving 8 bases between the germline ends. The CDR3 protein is CASSYSRVGNQPQHF. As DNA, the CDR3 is TGTGCCAGCAGTTACTCGAGGGTCGGCAATCAGCCCCAGCATTTT.

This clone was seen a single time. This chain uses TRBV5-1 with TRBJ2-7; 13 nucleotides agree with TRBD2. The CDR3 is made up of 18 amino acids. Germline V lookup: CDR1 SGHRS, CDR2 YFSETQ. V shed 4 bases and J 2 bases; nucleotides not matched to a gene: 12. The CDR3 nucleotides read TGCGCCAGCAGCCGGACTAGCGGGAGTTCCTTCGTAGCCTACGAGCAGTACTTC. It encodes CASSRTSGSSFVAYEQYF.

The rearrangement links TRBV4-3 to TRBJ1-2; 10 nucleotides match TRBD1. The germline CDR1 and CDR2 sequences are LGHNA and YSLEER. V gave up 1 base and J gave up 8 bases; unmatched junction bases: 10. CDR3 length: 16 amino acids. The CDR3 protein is CASSQGPDRGTMGYTF. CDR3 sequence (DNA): TGCGCCAGCAGCCAAGGGCCGGACAGGGGGACGATGGGCTACACCTTC.

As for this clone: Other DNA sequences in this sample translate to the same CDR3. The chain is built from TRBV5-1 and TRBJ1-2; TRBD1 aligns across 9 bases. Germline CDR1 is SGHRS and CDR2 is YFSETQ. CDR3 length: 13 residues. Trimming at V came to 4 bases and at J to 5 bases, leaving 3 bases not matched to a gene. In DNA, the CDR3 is TGCGCCAGCAGCCCCGACAGGGGGTATGGCTACACCTTC. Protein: CASSPDRGYGYTF. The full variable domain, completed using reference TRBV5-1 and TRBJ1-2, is KAGVTQTPRYLIKTRGQQVTLSCSPISGHRSVSWYQQTPGQGLQFLFEYFSETQRNKGNFPGRFSGRQFSNSRSEMNVSTLELGDSALYLCASSPDRGYGYTFGSGTRLTVV.